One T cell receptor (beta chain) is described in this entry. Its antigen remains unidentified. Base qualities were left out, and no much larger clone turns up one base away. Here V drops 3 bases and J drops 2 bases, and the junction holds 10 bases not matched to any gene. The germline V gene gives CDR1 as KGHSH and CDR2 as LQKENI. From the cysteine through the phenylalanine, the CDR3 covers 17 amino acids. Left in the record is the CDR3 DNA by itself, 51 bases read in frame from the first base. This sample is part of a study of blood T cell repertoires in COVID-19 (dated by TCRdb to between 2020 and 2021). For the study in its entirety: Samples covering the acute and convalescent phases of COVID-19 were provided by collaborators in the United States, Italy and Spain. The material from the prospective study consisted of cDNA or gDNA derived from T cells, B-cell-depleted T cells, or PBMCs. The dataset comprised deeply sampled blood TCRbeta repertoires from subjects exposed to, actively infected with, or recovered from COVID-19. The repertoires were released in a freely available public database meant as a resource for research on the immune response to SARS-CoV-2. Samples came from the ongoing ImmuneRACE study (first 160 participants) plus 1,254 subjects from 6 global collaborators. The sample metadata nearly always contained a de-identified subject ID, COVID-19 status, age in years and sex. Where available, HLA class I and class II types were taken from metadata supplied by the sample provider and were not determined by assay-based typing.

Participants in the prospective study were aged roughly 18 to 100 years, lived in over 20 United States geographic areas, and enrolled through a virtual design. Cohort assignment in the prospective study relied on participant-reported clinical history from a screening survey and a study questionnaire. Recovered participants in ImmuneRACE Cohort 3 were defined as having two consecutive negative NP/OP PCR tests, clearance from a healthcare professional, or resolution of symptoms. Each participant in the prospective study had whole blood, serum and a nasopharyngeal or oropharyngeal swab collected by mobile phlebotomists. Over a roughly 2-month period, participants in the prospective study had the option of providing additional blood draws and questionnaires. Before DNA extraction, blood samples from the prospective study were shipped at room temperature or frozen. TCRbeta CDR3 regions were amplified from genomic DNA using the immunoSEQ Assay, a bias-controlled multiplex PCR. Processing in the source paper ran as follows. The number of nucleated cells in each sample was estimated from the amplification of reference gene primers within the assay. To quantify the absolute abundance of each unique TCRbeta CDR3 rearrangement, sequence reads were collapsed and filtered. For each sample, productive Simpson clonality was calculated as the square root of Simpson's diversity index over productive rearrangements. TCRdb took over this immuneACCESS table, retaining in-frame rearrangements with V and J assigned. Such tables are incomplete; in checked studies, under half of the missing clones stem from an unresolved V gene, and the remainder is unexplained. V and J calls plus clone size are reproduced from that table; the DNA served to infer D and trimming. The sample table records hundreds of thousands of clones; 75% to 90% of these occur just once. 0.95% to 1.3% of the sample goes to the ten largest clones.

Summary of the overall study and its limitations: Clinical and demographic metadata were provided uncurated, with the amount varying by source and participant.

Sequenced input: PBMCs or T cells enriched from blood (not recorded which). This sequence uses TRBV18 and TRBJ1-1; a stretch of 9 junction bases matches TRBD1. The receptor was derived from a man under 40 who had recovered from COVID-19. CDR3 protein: CASSPRTGAMGNTEAFF. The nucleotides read TGTGCCAGCTCACCGAGGACAGGGGCCATGGGAAACACTGAAGCTTTCTTT.